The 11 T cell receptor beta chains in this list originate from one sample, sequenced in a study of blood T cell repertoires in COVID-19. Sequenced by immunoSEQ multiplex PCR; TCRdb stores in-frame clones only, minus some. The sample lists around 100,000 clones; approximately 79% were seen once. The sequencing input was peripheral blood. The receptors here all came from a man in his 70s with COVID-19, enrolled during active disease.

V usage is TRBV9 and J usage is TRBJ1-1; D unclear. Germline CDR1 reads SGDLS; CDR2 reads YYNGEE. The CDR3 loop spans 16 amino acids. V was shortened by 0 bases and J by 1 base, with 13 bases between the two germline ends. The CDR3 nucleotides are TGTGCCAGCAGCGTAGTTGCAGGCCTGAGGAACACTGAAGCTTTCTTT. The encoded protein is CASSVVAGLRNTEAFF. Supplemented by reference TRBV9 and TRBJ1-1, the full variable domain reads DSGVTQTPKHLITATGQRVTLRCSPRSGDLSVYWYQQSLDQGLQFLIQYYNGEERAKGNILERFSAQQFPDLHSELNLSSLELGDSALYFCASSVVAGLRNTEAFFGQGTRLTVV.

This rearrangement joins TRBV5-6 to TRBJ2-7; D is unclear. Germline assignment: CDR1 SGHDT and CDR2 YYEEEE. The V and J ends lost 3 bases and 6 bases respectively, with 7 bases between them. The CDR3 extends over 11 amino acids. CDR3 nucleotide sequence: TGTGCCAGCAGCTCCCGCAGCGAGCAGTACTTC. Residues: CASSSRSEQYF.

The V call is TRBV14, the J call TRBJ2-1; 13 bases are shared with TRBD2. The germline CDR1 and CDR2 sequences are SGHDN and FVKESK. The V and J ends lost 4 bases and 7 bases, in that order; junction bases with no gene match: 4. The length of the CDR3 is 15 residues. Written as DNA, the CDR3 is TGTGCCAGCAGCCTACTAGCGGGAGGGCCAAATGAGCAGTTCTTC. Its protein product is CASSLLAGGPNEQFF.

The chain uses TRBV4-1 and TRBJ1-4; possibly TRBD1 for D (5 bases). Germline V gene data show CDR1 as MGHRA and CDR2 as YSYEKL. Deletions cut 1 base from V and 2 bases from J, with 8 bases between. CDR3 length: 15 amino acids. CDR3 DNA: TGCGCCAGCAGCCAAGTACGACAGACTAATGAAAAACTGTTTTTT. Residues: CASSQVRQTNEKLFF.

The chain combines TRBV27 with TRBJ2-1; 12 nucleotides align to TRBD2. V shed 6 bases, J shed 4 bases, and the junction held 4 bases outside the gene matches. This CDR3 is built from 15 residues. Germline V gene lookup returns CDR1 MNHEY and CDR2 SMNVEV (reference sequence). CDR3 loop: CASRSGLAGYNEQFF. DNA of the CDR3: TGTGCCAGCAGGTCGGGACTAGCGGGTTACAATGAGCAGTTCTTC.

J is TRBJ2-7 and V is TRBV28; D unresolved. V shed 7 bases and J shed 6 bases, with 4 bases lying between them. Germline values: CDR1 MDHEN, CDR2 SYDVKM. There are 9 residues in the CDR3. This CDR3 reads CASTSEQYF. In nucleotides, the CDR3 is TGTGCCAGCACTTCCGAGCAGTACTTC.

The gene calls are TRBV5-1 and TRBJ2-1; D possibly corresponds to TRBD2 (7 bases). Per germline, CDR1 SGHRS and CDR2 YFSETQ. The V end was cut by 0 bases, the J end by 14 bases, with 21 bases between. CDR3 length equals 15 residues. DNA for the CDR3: TGCGCCAGCAGCTTGGTTGCGGGAGATGTACAGGGAAAGTTCTTC. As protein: CASSLVAGDVQGKFF.

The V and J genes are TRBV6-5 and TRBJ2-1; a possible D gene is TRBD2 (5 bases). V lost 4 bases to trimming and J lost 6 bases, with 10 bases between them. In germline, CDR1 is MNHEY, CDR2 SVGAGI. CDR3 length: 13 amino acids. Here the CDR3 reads CASSFPGTNEQFF. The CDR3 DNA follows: TGTGCCAGCAGTTTCCCGGGAACCAATGAGCAGTTCTTC.

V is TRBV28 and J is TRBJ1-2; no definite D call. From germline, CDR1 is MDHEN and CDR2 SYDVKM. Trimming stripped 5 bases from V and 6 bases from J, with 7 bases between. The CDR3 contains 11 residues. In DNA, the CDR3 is TGTGCCAGCAGTCTGGAGCATGGCTACACCTTC. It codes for CASSLEHGYTF.

CDR3: CASSTGGWGSPLHF. CDR3 DNA sequence: TGTGCCAGCAGTACAGGGGGCTGGGGATCACCCCTCCACTTT. The chain uses TRBV28 and TRBJ1-6; 9 nucleotides align to TRBD1. The germline V gene encodes CDR1 MDHEN and CDR2 SYDVKM. V lost 5 bases to trimming and J lost 10 bases; unmatched junction nucleotides: 6. CDR3 length: 14 residues.

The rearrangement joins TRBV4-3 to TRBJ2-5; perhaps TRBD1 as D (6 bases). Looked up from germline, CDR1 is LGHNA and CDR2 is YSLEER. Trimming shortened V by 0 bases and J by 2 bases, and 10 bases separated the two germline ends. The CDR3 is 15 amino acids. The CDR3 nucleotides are TGCGCCAGCAGCCAAGATTTAACAGGGCAAGAGACCCAGTACTTC. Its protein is CASSQDLTGQETQYF.